This TCR beta chain was observed in a study of CD8 T cells in Susac syndrome. Whole-study findings and limits: The study recognized that the number of individuals in its TCR sequencing and HLA analysis was relatively small.

TCR beta from blood CD8+ and CD4+ T cells was sequenced. Negative magnetic isolation gave CD8+ and CD4+ cells; FACS enriched CD8+ TEMRA. Concerning this clonotype itself: Its antigen is still unknown.

Trimming shortened V by 0 bases and J by 8 bases, and 16 bases separated the two germline ends. The CDR3 has 15 residues. The germline gives CDR1 LNHNV, CDR2 YYDKDF (reference sequence). An amount of RNA that ranged from roughly 0.5 to 1 ug was reverse transcribed with random hexamers. The authors amplified TCR beta CDR3 across 54 Vbeta and 13 Jbeta using immunoSEQ multiplex PCR. One entry per CDR3 protein results from TCRdb running MiXCR on the immunoSEQ multiplex PCR reads. The data contain 130,000 or so distinct CDR3 sequences, around nine tenths of them singletons. Input material: CD8+ T cells from PBMCs. The gene calls are TRBV15 and TRBJ1-2; the D is unclear. This clonotype was sampled from a human donor with multiple sclerosis. The CDR3, as DNA: TGTGCCACCAGCAGAGATCTAGGGAGGTCGAGAGGCTACACCTTC. Amino acid sequence: CATSRDLGRSRGYTF. The entire variable domain, with the rest obtained from reference TRBV15 and TRBJ1-2, is as follows: DAMVIQNPRYQVTQFGKPVTLSCSQTLNHNVMYWYQQKSSQAPKLLFHYYDKDFNNEADTPDNFQSRRPNTSFCFLDIRSPGLGDTAMYLCATSRDLGRSRGYTFGSGTRLTVV.